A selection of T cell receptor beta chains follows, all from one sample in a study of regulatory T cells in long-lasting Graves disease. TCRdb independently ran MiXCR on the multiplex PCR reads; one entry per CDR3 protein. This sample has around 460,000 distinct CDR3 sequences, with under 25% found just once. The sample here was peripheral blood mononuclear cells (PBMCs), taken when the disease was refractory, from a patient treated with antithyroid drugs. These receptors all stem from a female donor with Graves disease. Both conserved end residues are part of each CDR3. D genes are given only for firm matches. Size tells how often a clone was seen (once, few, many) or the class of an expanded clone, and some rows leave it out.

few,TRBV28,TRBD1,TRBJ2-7,CASSTMTGQNYEQYF,TGTGCCAGCAGCACCATGACAGGGCAGAACTACGAGCAGTACTTC
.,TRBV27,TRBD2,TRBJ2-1,CASSNPPGGRGGNEQFF,TGTGCCAGCAGTAATCCCCCGGGAGGAAGGGGTGGCAATGAGCAGTTCTTC
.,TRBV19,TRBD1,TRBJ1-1,CASSIGWGTDNTEAFF,TGTGCCAGTAGTATAGGTTGGGGGACAGACAACACTGAAGCTTTCTTT
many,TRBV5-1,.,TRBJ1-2,CASSLVPVPYGYTF,TGCGCCAGCAGCTTGGTGCCAGTCCCGTATGGCTACACCTTC
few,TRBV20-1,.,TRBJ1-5,CSARRHRQTDGNQPQHF,TGCAGTGCTAGACGGCATAGACAGACCGACGGCAATCAGCCCCAGCATTTT
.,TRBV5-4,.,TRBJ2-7,CASSLAPRDVEEYF,TGTGCCAGCAGCTTGGCTCCCCGGGACGTCGAGGAGTACTTC
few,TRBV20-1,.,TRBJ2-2,CSASEPQSITGELFF,TGCAGTGCCAGTGAACCTCAATCGATCACCGGGGAGCTGTTTTTT
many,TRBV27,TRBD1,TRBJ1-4,CATSGDSYNEKLFF,TGTGCCACCAGCGGGGACAGCTATAATGAAAAACTGTTTTTT
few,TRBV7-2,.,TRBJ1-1,CASSLFAGGRHEAFF,TGTGCCAGCAGCTTATTTGCGGGGGGCCGCCATGAAGCTTTCTTT
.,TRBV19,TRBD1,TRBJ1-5,CASHDREDQPQHF,TGTGCCAGTCACGACAGGGAAGATCAGCCCCAGCATTTT
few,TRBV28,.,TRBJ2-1,CASRKTGRDEQFF,TGTGCCAGCAGGAAGACAGGGAGGGATGAGCAGTTCTTC
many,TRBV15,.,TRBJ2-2,CATSRGFGSRGTGELFF,TGTGCCACCAGCAGAGGGTTCGGGAGCCGAGGGACCGGGGAGCTGTTTTTT
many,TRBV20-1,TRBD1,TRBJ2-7,CSARDYGGDRGFDEQYF,TGCAGTGCTAGAGATTATGGTGGGGACAGGGGGTTCGACGAGCAGTACTTC
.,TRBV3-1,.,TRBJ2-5,CASSQGSGTLETQYF,TGTGCCAGCAGCCAAGGGAGCGGTACCCTAGAGACCCAGTACTTC
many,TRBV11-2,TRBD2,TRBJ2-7,CASSRLAVSEQYF,TGTGCCAGCAGTCGACTAGCGGTCTCCGAGCAGTACTTC
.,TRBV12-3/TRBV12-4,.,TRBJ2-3,CASSFLGGSDTQYF,TGTGCCAGCAGTTTCCTAGGGGGTAGCGATACGCAGTATTTT
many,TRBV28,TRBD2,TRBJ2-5,CASQFRGSQETQYF,TGTGCCAGCCAGTTTCGCGGGAGTCAGGAGACCCAGTACTTC
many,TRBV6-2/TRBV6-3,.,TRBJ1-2,CASSYSPYSSGYTF,TGTGCCAGCAGTTACTCCCCCTATTCGAGTGGCTACACCTTC
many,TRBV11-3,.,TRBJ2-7,CASSPSSRGGEQYF,TGTGCCAGCAGCCCAAGTAGCCGGGGCGGGGAGCAGTACTTC
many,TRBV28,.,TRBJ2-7,CASRDTGSSYEQYF,TGTGCCAGCAGGGACACTGGCAGCTCCTACGAGCAGTACTTC
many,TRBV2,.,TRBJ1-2,CASRVQGNYGYTF,TGTGCCAGCAGAGTACAGGGAAACTATGGCTACACCTTC
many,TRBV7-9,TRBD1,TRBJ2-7,CASSWTGAYEQYF,TGTGCCAGCAGCTGGACAGGGGCCTACGAGCAGTACTTC
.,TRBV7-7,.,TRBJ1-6,CASSLRPILTRTALYNSPLHF,TGTGCTAGCAGCCTTCGGCCAATACTGACGAGGACCGCCTTATATAATTCACCCCTCCACTTT
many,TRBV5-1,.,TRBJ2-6,CASSLSSSGANVLTF,TGCGCCAGCAGCTTGAGTAGCTCTGGGGCCAACGTCCTGACTTTC
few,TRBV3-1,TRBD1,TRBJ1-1,CASSPGQAMWGEAFF,TGTGCCAGCAGCCCCGGACAGGCGATGTGGGGTGAAGCTTTCTTT
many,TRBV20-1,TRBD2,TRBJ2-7,CSAGNPMIAGNYEQYF,TGCAGTGCTGGAAACCCTATGATAGCGGGAAACTACGAGCAGTACTTC